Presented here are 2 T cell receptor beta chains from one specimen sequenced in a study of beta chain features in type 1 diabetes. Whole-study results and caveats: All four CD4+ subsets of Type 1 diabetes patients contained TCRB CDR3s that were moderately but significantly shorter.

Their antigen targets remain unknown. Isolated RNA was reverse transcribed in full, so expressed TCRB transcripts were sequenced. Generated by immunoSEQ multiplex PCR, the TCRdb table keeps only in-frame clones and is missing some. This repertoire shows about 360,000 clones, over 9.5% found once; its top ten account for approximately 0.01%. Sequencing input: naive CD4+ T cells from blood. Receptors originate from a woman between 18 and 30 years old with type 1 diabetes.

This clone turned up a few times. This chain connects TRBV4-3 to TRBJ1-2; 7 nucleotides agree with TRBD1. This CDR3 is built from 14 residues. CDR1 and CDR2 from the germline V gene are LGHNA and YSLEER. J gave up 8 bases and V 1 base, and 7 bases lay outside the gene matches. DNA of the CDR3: TGCGCCAGCAGCCAAGGTGACAGGGTCAACGGCTACACCTTC. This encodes CASSQGDRVNGYTF.

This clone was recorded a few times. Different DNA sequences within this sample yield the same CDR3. As DNA, the CDR3 is TGTGCCAGCAGCCTCGGACAGGGACGGGGCTACACCTTC. Its protein is CASSLGQGRGYTF. This sequence joins TRBV11-2 and TRBJ1-2; TRBD1 aligns across 8 bases. Germline V gives CDR1 SGHAT, CDR2 FQNNGV. The CDR3 consists of 13 residues. V was pared by 5 bases and J by 8 bases, with 7 bases of the junction left unmatched.